The 21 T cell receptor beta chains in this list originate from one sample, sequenced in a study of T cells in Graves' hyperthyroidism and ophthalmopathy. Amplified regions were TCR beta CDR3 sequences from RNA transcripts. In the first-round RT-PCR of the TCR CDR3, the HTBI primer set was used. TCRdb itself ran the multiplex PCR reads through MiXCR, one entry per CDR3 protein. The repertoire has about 270,000 distinct CDR3 sequences, less than 30% of them found once; the top ten carry roughly a quarter. Specimen: blood. Receptors were obtained from a man aged 40-55 years with Graves' hyperthyroidism that later progressed to Graves' ophthalmopathy.

This clonotype was seen at least ten times. The J gene is TRBJ2-5, the V gene TRBV2, with D perhaps matching TRBD1 (5 bases). This CDR3 has 14 residues. Per the germline V gene, CDR1 is SNHLY and CDR2 is FYNNEI. V was cut by 6 bases and J by 1 base, with 12 bases left in between. CDR3 sequence (DNA): TGTGCCAGCAGCCGCGACAGCATCCAAGAGACCCAGTACTTC. It specifies CASSRDSIQETQYF.

The CDR3 sequence: CASSPSGLGYEQYF. CDR3 sequence (DNA): TGTGCCAGCAGCCCTTCGGGGTTAGGCTACGAGCAGTACTTC. V and J are TRBV13 and TRBJ2-7, with a weak D call TRBD2 (5 bases). Trimming cost V 5 bases and J 3 bases, with 14 bases left between them. The CDR3 contains 14 residues. CDR1 PRHDT and CDR2 FYEKMQ come from the germline V gene (reference sequence).

This clonotype was detected ten times or more. The chain recombines TRBV6-1 with TRBJ2-5; 8 bases match TRBD1. Trimming at V came to 6 bases and at J to 5 bases, leaving 14 bases not matched to a gene. The CDR3 length is 16 residues. Germline V lookup: CDR1 MNHNS, CDR2 SASEGT. The CDR3 bases are TGTGCCAGCAGGGCACGGAGACAGGGGTTGTATGAGACCCAGTACTTC. Translating gives CASRARRQGLYETQYF.

A single count supports this clonotype. CDR3 in amino acids: CASSSTDPTPGEQYF. CDR3 bases: TGTGCCAGCAGCTCAACGGACCCGACCCCCGGGGAGCAGTACTTC. The chain uses TRBV6-1 and TRBJ2-7; D is unresolved. CDR3 size: 15 residues. CDR1 and CDR2 (germline): MNHNS, SASEGT. V lost 6 bases and J 7 bases, leaving 22 bases between the germline ends.

This chain joins TRBV24-1 and TRBJ2-7; 7 bases agree with TRBD1. Germline lookup yields CDR1 KGHDR and CDR2 SFDVKD. The CDR3 is made up of 15 amino acids. Germline trimming cut 5 bases from V and 3 bases from J; bases unmatched to any gene: 9. The CDR3 here is CATSVSTGQSYEQYF. The CDR3 nucleotides are TGTGCCACCAGTGTCTCGACGGGACAGAGCTACGAGCAGTACTTC.

The V call is TRBV28, the J call TRBJ2-5; a weak D match, TRBD1 (5 bases). In germline, CDR1 is MDHEN, CDR2 SYDVKM. The CDR3 has 16 residues. V dropped 3 bases and J dropped 2 bases, with 16 bases sitting between them. CDR3 in amino acids: CASSFQDLGPQETQYF. The CDR3 coding sequence is TGTGCCAGCAGTTTTCAGGATTTGGGGCCACAAGAGACCCAGTACTTC.

The J gene is TRBJ1-1, the V gene TRBV6-1; no reliable D call. Trimming cost V 0 bases and J 4 bases, with 18 bases left between them. From germline, CDR1 is MNHNS and CDR2 SASEGT. The CDR3 runs to 17 residues. CDR3 DNA sequence: TGTGCCAGCAGTGAAGCAATTCTGGACCTTCGAGGCACTGAAGCTTTCTTT. Its translation: CASSEAILDLRGTEAFF.

This clonotype was seen ten or more times. This rearrangement joins TRBV20-1 to TRBJ2-5; D gene ambiguous. Deletions cut 5 bases from V and 3 bases from J, with 1 base between. Germline CDR1 DFQATT, CDR2 SNEGSKA (reference sequence). This CDR3 is 9 amino acids long. Written as DNA, the CDR3 is TGCAGTGCTGAAGAGACCCAGTACTTC. Translated, it gives CSAEETQYF.

The sample holds many counts of this clonotype. A read error may account for a junction end that differs from germline. The rearrangement uses TRBV29-1 and TRBJ2-5; D uncertain. The CDR3 length is 12 residues. The germline gives CDR1 SQVTM, CDR2 ANQGSEA. The CDR3: CSVEDQYQTQYF. Written as DNA, the CDR3 is TGCAGCGTCGAAGACCAATATCAGACCCAGTACTTC.

This clonotype occurred many times. The gene calls are TRBV5-1 and TRBJ2-2; 11 bases agree with TRBD2. Trimming removed 3 bases from V and 3 bases from J; junction bases left unmatched: 1. The CDR3 spans 15 residues. CDR1 is SGHRS, CDR2 YFSETQ, per germline. The CDR3 nucleotides are TGCGCCAGCAGCTGGGGACTAGCGGACACCGGGGAGCTGTTTTTT. Translating gives CASSWGLADTGELFF.

V gene TRBV6-2 or TRBV6-3 combines with J gene TRBJ2-7; TRBD2 agrees at 11 bases. Trimming removed 6 bases from V and 3 bases from J; junction bases left unmatched: 10. Per germline, CDR1 MNHEY and CDR2 SVGEGT. There are 16 residues in the CDR3. This CDR3 reads CASRDETSGSFYEQYF. CDR3 nucleotides: TGTGCCAGCAGAGACGAAACTAGCGGGAGTTTCTACGAGCAGTACTTC.

This clonotype was counted ten times or more. This chain uses TRBV6-5 with TRBJ1-3, with D unclear. This CDR3 region has 14 residues. Trimming shortened V by 10 bases and J by 2 bases, and 15 bases separated the two germline ends. Germline V CDR1 and CDR2: MNHEY, SVGAGI. This CDR3 is CATKPTVAGNTIYF. CDR3 DNA sequence: TGTGCCACCAAACCTACAGTGGCTGGAAACACCATATATTTT.

This clonotype was observed many times. The genes are TRBV7-9 and TRBJ2-5; 7 nucleotides match TRBD1. V was clipped by 5 bases and J by 4 bases; unmatched bases: 7. The CDR3 has 14 residues. Germline V gene sequence: CDR1 SEHNR, CDR2 FQNEAQ (reference sequence). DNA of the CDR3: TGTGCCAGCAGCGTCACAGGGGTTGGAGAGACCCAGTACTTC. This codes for CASSVTGVGETQYF.

This clonotype was seen at least ten times. The chain couples TRBV9 to TRBJ2-2; D is unresolved. Trimming left V 0 bases short and J 1 base short, with 7 bases between. This CDR3 has 15 residues. The germline CDR1 and CDR2 sequences are SGDLS and YYNGEE. The CDR3 region has the DNA TGTGCCAGCAGCGTAGGGCGGTTGAACACCGGGGAGCTGTTTTTT. Its translation: CASSVGRLNTGELFF.

At least ten counts were recorded for this clonotype. The chain is built from TRBV5-1 and TRBJ2-5; D is unclear. CDR1 and CDR2 (germline): SGHRS, YFSETQ. This CDR3 region has 14 residues. The germline V and J ends were trimmed by 0 bases and 5 bases, with 11 bases remaining between them. CDR3 residues: CASSLEAITETQYF. The DNA for the CDR3 is TGCGCCAGCAGCTTGGAAGCGATTACGGAGACCCAGTACTTC. The whole variable domain, remainder taken from reference TRBV5-1 and TRBJ2-5, is KAGVTQTPRYLIKTRGQQVTLSCSPISGHRSVSWYQQTPGQGLQFLFEYFSETQRNKGNFPGRFSGRQFSNSRSEMNVSTLELGDSALYLCASSLEAITETQYFGPGTRLLVL.

The chain has TRBV20-1 and TRBJ1-1; weak D call: TRBD1 (6 bases). V lost 6 bases and J lost 4, with 18 bases in between. The germline CDR1 and CDR2 sequences are DFQATT and SNEGSKA (reference sequence). The CDR3 runs 14 residues. CDR3 bases: TGCAGTGCCGCGAGGCGGGGGCGAGGCACTGAAGCTTTCTTT. Residues: CSAARRGRGTEAFF.

This rearrangement joins TRBV30 to TRBJ2-5, with D tentatively TRBD2 (6 bases). Per germline, CDR1 GTSNPN and CDR2 SVGIG (reference sequence). The V end lost 1 base, the J end lost 1 base, and 16 bases lay between the germline ends. The length of the CDR3 is 16 residues. CDR3: CAWSGWGIGGQETQYF. The CDR3 DNA reads TGTGCCTGGAGTGGGTGGGGGATCGGGGGCCAAGAGACCCAGTACTTC.

This clonotype was seen more than once but under ten times. V is TRBV19 and J is TRBJ2-5; D remains unclear. V shed 6 bases and J shed 4 bases, with 12 bases lying between them. Germline V lookup: CDR1 LNHDA, CDR2 SQIVND (reference sequence). CDR3 length equals 13 residues. The CDR3 sequence: CASRSRNTETQYF. The CDR3 DNA reads as TGTGCCAGTAGGAGTAGGAATACAGAGACCCAGTACTTC. Filled out from reference TRBV19 and TRBJ2-5, the complete variable domain reads DGGITQSPKYLFRKEGQNVTLSCEQNLNHDAMYWYRQDPGQGLRLIYYSQIVNDFQKGDIAEGYSVSREKKESFPLTVTSAQKNPTAFYLCASRSRNTETQYFGPGTRLLVL.

This clonotype was seen repeatedly, ten times or more. The gene calls are TRBV5-1 and TRBJ1-1, with 7 nucleotides matching TRBD1. CDR1 is SGHRS, CDR2 YFSETQ, per germline. V shed 7 bases and J 4 bases; nucleotides not matched to a gene: 7. The CDR3 spans 13 residues. The CDR3 coding sequence is TGCGCCAGCCACCTCGACAGGGCCACTGAAGCTTTCTTT. This encodes CASHLDRATEAFF.

This clonotype was counted a few times. V gene TRBV6-5 combines with J gene TRBJ2-7; D is tentatively TRBD1 or TRBD2 (5 bases each). This CDR3 has 16 amino acids. From germline, CDR1 is MNHEY and CDR2 SVGAGI. Trimming stripped 2 bases from V and 3 bases from J, with 17 bases between. Here the CDR3 DNA reads TGTGCCAGCAGTTACGGGCTTCCCGATGGGGGCTACGAGCAGTACTTC. Amino acids: CASSYGLPDGGYEQYF.

This clonotype was recorded many times. V is TRBV25-1 and J is TRBJ2-5, with TRBD1 matching 8 bases. CDR1 and CDR2 from the germline V gene are MGHDK and SYGVNS. V lost 3 bases and J lost 4; bases outside the gene matches: 4. This CDR3 spans 14 amino acids. The CDR3 DNA follows: TGTGCCAGCAGTGACCGACAGGGGCCAGAGACCCAGTACTTC. The encoded protein is CASSDRQGPETQYF.